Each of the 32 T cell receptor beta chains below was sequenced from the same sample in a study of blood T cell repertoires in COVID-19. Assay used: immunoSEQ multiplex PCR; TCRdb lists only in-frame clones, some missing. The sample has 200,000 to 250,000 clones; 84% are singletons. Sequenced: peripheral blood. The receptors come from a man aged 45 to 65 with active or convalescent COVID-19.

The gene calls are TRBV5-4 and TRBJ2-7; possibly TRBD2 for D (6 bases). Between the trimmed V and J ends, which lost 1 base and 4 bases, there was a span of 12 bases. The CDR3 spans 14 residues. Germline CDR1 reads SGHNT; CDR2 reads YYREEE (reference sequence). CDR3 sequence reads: CASSLTGTRYEQYF. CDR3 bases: TGTGCCAGCAGCTTGACCGGGACTCGATACGAGCAGTACTTC.

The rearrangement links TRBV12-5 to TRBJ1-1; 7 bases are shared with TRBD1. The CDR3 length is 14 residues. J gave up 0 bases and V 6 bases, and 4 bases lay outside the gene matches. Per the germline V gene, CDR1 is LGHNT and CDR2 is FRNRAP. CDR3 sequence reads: CASGTGTVNTEAFF. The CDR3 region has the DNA TGTGCTAGTGGGACCGGGACAGTGAACACTGAAGCTTTCTTT.

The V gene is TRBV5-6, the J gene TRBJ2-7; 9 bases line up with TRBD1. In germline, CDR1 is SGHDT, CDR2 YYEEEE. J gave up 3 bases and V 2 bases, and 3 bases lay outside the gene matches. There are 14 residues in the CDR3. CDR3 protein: CASSFGTGNYEQYF. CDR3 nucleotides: TGTGCCAGCAGCTTCGGGACAGGGAACTACGAGCAGTACTTC.

The CDR3 DNA is TGTGCCAGCAGCAGATACGACAGGTTAGCGGGGAACACCATATATTTT. Amino acids: CASSRYDRLAGNTIYF. The rearrangement links TRBV21-1 to TRBJ1-3. TRBV21-1 corresponds to a pseudogene. The CDR3 covers 16 residues.

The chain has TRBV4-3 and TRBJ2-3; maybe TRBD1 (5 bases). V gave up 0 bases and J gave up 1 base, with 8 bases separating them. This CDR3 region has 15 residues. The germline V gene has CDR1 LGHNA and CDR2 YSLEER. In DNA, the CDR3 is TGCGCCAGCAGCCAAGAAGGGGCCGGCACAGATACGCAGTATTTT. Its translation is CASSQEGAGTDTQYF.

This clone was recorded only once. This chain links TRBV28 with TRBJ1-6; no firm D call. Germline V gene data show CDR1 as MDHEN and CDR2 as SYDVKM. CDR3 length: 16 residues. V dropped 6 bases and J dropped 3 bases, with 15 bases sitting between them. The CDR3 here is CASRSIGVVYNSPLHF. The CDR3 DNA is TGTGCCAGCAGATCGATCGGGGTGGTCTATAATTCACCCCTCCACTTT.

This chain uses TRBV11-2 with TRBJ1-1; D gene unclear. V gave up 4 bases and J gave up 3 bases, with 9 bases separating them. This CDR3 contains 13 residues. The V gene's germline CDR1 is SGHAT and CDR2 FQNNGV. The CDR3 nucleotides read TGTGCCAGCAGCTCCCGAGGAGACACTGAAGCTTTCTTT. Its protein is CASSSRGDTEAFF.

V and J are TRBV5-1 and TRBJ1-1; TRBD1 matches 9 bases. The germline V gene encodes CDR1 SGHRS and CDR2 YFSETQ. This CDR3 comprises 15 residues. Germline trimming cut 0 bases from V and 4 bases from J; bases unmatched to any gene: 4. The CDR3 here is CASSLATGGGTEAFF. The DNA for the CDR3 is TGCGCCAGCAGCTTGGCTACAGGGGGCGGCACTGAAGCTTTCTTT.

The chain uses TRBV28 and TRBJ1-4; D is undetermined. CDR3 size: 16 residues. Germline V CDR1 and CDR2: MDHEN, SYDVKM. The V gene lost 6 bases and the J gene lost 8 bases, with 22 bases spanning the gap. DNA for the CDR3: TGTGCCAGCAGCCCGACCGATGGGCGGGAAGGCGAAAAACTGTTTTTT. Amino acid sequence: CASSPTDGREGEKLFF.

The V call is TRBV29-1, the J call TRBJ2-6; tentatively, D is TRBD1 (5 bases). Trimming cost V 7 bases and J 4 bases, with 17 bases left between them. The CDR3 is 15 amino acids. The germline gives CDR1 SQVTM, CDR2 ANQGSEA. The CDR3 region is CSGMTQGSGANVLTF. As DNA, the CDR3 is TGCAGCGGGATGACGCAGGGTTCCGGGGCCAACGTCCTGACTTTC.

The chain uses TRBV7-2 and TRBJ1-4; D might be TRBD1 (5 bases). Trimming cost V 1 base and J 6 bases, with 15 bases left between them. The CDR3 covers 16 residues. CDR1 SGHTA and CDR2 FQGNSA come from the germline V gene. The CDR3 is CASSLGGRVSYEKLFF. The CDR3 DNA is TGTGCCAGCAGCTTAGGGGGGAGGGTTTCTTATGAAAAACTGTTTTTT.

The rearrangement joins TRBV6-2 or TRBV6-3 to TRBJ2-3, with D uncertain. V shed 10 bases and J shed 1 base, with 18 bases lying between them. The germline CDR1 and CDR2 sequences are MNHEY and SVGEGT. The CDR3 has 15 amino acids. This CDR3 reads CATTPVPGGTDTQYF. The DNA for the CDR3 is TGTGCCACCACCCCGGTCCCAGGCGGCACAGATACGCAGTATTTT.

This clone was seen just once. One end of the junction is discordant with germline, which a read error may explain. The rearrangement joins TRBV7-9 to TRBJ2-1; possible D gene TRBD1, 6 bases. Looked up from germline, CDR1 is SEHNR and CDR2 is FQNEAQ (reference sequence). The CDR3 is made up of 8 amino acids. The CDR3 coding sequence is TGCACAGGGAATGAGCAGTTCTTC. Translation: CTGNEQFF.

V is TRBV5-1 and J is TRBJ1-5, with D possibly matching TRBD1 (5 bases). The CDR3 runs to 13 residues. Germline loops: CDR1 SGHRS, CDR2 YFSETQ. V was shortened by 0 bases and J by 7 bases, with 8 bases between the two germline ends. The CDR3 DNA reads TGCGCCAGCAGCTTGGACCGGGGGCAGCCCCAGCATTTT. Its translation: CASSLDRGQPQHF.

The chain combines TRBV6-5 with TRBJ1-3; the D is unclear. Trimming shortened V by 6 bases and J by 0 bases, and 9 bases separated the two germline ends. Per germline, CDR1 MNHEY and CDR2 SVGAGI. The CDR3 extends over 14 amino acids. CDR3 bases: TGTGCCAGCAGAACCGATAGCTCTGGAAACACCATATATTTT. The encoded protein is CASRTDSSGNTIYF.

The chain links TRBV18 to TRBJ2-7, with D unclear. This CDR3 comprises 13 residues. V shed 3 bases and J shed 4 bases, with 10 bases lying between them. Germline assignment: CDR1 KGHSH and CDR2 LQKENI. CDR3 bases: TGTGCCAGCTCACCCACACCAGGATACGAGCAGTACTTC. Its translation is CASSPTPGYEQYF.

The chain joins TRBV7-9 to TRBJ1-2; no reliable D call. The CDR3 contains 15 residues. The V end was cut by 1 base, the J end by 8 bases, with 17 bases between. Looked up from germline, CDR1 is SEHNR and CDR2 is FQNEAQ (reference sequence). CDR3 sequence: CASSLGAGLILGYTF. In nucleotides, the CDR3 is TGTGCCAGCAGCTTAGGGGCAGGCTTAATCCTCGGCTACACCTTC.

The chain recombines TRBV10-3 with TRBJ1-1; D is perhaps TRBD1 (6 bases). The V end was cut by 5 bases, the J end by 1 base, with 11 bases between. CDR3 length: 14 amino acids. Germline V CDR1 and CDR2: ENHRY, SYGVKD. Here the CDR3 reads CAISRQDRNTEAFF. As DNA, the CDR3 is TGTGCCATCAGTCGACAGGACAGGAACACTGAAGCTTTCTTT.

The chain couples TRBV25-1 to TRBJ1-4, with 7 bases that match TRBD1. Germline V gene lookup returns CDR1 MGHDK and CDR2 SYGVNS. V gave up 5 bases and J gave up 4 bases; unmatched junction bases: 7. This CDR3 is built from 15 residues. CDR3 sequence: CASSPTGQHNEKLFF. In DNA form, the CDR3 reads TGTGCCAGCAGTCCAACGGGACAGCATAATGAAAAACTGTTTTTT. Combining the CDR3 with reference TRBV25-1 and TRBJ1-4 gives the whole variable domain EADIYQTPRYLVIGTGKKITLECSQTMGHDKMYWYQQDPGMELHLIHYSYGVNSTEKGDLSSESTVSRIRTEHFPLTLESARPSHTSQYLCASSPTGQHNEKLFFGSGTQLSVL.

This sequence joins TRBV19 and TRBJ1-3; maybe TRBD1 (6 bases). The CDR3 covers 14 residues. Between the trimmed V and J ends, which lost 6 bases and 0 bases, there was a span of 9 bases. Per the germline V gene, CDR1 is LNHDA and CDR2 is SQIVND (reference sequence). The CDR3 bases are TGTGCCAGTAGGGAGACAGGCTCTGGAAACACCATATATTTT. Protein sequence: CASRETGSGNTIYF.

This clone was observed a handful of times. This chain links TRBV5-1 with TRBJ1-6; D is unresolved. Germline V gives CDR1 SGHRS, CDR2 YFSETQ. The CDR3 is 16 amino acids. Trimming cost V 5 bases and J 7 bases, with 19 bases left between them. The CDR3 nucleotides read TGCGCCAGCAGGGGCGCGACGGGAATTCAGAATTCACCCCTCCACTTT. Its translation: CASRGATGIQNSPLHF. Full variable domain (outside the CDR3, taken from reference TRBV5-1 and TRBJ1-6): KAGVTQTPRYLIKTRGQQVTLSCSPISGHRSVSWYQQTPGQGLQFLFEYFSETQRNKGNFPGRFSGRQFSNSRSEMNVSTLELGDSALYLCASRGATGIQNSPLHFGNGTRLTVT.

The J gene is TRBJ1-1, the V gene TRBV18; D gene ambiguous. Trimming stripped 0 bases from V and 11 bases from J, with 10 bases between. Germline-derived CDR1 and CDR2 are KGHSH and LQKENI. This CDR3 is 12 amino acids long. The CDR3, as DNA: TGTGCCAGCTCACCACCGAACAGTCGGGCTTTCTTT. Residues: CASSPPNSRAFF.

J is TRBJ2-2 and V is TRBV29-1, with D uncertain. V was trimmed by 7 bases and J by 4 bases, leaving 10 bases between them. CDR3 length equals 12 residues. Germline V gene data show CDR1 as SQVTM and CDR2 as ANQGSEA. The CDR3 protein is CSAIPGTGELFF. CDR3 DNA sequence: TGCAGCGCCATCCCCGGCACCGGGGAGCTGTTTTTT.

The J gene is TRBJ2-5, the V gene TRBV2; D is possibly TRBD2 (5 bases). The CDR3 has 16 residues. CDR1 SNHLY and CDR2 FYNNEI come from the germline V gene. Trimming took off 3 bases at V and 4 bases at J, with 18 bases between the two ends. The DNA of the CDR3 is TGTGCCAGCAGTGAGATTGGACTCTCCACCCTAGAGACCCAGTACTTC. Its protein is CASSEIGLSTLETQYF.

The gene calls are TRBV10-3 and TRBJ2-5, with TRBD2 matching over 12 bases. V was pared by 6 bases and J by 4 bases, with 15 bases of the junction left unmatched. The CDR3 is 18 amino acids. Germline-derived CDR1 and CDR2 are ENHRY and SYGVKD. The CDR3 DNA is TGTGCCATCAGGTTGGATCCTAGCGGGAGGGCCGGGCGAGAGACCCAGTACTTC. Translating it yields CAIRLDPSGRAGRETQYF.

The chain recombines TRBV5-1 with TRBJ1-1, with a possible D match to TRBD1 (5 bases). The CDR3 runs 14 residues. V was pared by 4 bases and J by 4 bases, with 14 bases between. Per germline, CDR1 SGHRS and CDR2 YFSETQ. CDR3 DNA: TGCGCCAGCAGCGTGCAGGGTGTTGTCACTGAAGCTTTCTTT. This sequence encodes CASSVQGVVTEAFF.

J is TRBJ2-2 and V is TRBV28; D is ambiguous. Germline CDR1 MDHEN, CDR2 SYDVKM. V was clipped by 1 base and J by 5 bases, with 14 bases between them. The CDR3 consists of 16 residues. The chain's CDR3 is CASSLFGQVITGELFF. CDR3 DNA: TGTGCCAGCAGTTTATTTGGGCAGGTCATAACCGGGGAGCTGTTTTTT.

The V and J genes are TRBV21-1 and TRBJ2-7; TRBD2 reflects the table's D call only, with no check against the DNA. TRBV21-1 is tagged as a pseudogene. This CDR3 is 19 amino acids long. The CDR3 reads CASSKGEGLAGVRVDEQYF. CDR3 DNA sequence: TGTGCCAGCAGCAAAGGGGAAGGACTAGCGGGAGTTCGAGTGGACGAGCAGTACTTC.

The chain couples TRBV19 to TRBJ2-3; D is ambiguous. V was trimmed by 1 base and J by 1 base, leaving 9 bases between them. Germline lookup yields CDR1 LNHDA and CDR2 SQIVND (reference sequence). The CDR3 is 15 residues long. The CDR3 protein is CASSIGPSGTDTQYF. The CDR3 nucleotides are TGTGCCAGTAGTATAGGTCCCTCCGGCACAGATACGCAGTATTTT.

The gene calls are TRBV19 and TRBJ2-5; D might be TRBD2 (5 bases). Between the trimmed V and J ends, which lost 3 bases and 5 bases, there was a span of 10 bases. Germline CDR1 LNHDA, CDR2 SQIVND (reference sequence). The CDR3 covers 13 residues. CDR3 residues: CASSMNRGETQYF. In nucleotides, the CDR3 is TGTGCCAGTAGTATGAACAGAGGGGAGACCCAGTACTTC.

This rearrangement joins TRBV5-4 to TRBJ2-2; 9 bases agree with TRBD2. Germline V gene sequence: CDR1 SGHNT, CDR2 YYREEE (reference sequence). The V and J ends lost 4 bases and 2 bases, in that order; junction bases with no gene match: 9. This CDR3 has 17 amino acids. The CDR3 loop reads CASSPGIAGVNTGELFF. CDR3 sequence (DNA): TGTGCCAGCAGCCCCGGGATAGCGGGGGTCAACACCGGGGAGCTGTTTTTT.

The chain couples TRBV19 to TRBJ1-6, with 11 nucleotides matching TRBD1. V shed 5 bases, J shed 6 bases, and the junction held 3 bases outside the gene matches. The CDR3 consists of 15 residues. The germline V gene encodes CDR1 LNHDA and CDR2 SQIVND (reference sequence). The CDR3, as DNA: TGTGCCAGTAGTGCCGGGACAGGGGGTAATTCACCCCTCCACTTT. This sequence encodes CASSAGTGGNSPLHF.